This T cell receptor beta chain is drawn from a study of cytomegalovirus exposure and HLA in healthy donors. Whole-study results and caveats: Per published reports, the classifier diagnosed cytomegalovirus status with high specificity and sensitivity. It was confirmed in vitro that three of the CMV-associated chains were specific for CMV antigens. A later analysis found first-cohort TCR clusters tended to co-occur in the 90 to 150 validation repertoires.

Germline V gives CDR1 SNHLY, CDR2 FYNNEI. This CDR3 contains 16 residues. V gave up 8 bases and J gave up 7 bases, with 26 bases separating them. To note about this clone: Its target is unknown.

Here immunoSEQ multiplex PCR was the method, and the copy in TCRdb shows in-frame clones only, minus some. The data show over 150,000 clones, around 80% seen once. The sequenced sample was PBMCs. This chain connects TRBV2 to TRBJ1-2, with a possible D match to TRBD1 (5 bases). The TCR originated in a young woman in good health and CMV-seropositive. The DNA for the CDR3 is TGTGCCAGCTCGTGGGACGGGAGCGGGGAGAAGACTGGCTACACCTTC. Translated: CASSWDGSGEKTGYTF.